These 20 T cell receptor beta chains share one sample of origin, sequenced in a study of cytomegalovirus exposure and HLA in healthy donors. The PCR contained 60 Vbeta and 13 Jbeta primers. Assay used: immunoSEQ multiplex PCR; TCRdb lists only in-frame clones, some missing. The sample holds some 87,000 clones, roughly 80% seen once. The specimen sequenced was PBMCs. These receptor sequences come from a woman in her forties in good health and CMV-seropositive.

This chain uses TRBV6-6 with TRBJ2-5; no clear D. The CDR3 covers 12 residues. CDR1 is MNHNY and CDR2 is SVGAGI in the germline V gene (reference sequence). Trimming pared 5 bases from V and 4 bases from J, leaving 8 bases between. In DNA, the CDR3 is TGTGCCAGCAGTAATCGTAGAGAGACCCAGTACTTC. It encodes CASSNRRETQYF.

The chain is built from TRBV19 and TRBJ1-4; no reliable D call. CDR1 is LNHDA and CDR2 is SQIVND in the germline V gene (reference sequence). Trimming removed 4 bases at V and 6 bases at J, with 3 bases between. CDR3 length: 11 amino acids. The CDR3 region is CASSTDEKLFF. The CDR3 DNA sequence: TGTGCCAGTAGTACGGATGAAAAACTGTTTTTT.

On this clone: Its ends do not fully match the called genes, so a read error is possible. This sequence joins TRBV6-1 and TRBJ2-1; tentative D call: TRBD2 (7 bases). CDR1 and CDR2 from the germline V gene are MNHNS and SASEGT. The CDR3 is made up of 16 amino acids. The CDR3 here is CASSEEVAGAYNAQFF. CDR3 DNA sequence: TGTGCCAGCAGTGAAGAGGTGGCGGGGGCCTACAATGCGCAGTTCTTC.

This chain links TRBV6-1 with TRBJ2-1, with 13 bases identical to TRBD2. The CDR3 sequence is 15 residues long. Trimming at V came to 4 bases and at J to 10 bases, leaving 7 bases not matched to a gene. Germline loops: CDR1 MNHNS, CDR2 SASEGT. CDR3 sequence: CASSVTSGGAEEQFF. The CDR3 nucleotides are TGTGCCAGCAGTGTAACTAGCGGGGGGGCGGAGGAGCAGTTCTTC.

The J gene is TRBJ1-5, the V gene TRBV2, with TRBD1 identical over 7 bases. Germline V gene data show CDR1 as SNHLY and CDR2 as FYNNEI. This CDR3 region has 14 residues. Trimming took 6 bases from V and 1 from J; bases not matched to a gene: 3. CDR3 loop: CASRRQGSNQPQHF. DNA of the CDR3: TGTGCCAGCAGAAGACAGGGAAGCAATCAGCCCCAGCATTTT.

The V call is TRBV1, the J call TRBJ2-5; the listed D gene, TRBD2, was not tested against the DNA. TRBV1 is recorded as a pseudogene. This CDR3 region has 20 residues. The CDR3 loop is CTSSQGELAGVLKYQETQYF. The CDR3 DNA follows: TGCACCAGCAGCCAAGGGGAACTAGCGGGGGTCCTGAAGTACCAAGAGACCCAGTACTTC.

The chain carries TRBV5-8 and TRBJ1-6; 8 bases are a match to TRBD1. The V segment lost 1 base and the J segment 9 bases; nucleotides outside the gene matches: 3. Germline CDR1 reads SGHTS; CDR2 reads YDEGEE. The CDR3 has 14 amino acids. This CDR3 is CASSLLQGVSPLHF. The CDR3 DNA reads TGTGCCAGCAGCTTGTTACAGGGGGTTTCACCCCTCCACTTT.

The genes are TRBV5-6 and TRBJ1-2; possible D gene TRBD1, 5 bases. CDR3 length: 15 amino acids. Germline V CDR1 and CDR2: SGHDT, YYEEEE. The germline V and J ends were trimmed by 1 base and 4 bases, with 14 bases remaining between them. This chain's CDR3 is CASSLMGRQGYGYTF. CDR3 coding DNA: TGTGCCAGCAGCTTGATGGGGAGGCAGGGCTATGGCTACACCTTC.

This chain links TRBV9 with TRBJ2-7; the D gene is possibly TRBD2 (6 bases). The CDR3 is 14 amino acids. The V gene lost 3 bases and the J gene lost 1 base, with 11 bases spanning the gap. Germline V gives CDR1 SGDLS, CDR2 YYNGEE. The CDR3 DNA follows: TGTGCCAGCAGCGAGGAGGGTCCTTCCTACGAGCAGTACTTC. Its protein product is CASSEEGPSYEQYF.

The chain links TRBV7-8 to TRBJ2-1, with TRBD2 matching 11 bases. V was clipped by 4 bases and J by 7 bases; unmatched bases: 6. Germline V gene lookup returns CDR1 SGHVS and CDR2 FQNEAQ. CDR3 length: 15 amino acids. CDR3 residues: CASSSTSGTYNEQFF. CDR3 in DNA: TGTGCCAGCAGCTCGACTAGCGGGACTTATAATGAGCAGTTCTTC. The full variable domain, with the rest looked up from reference TRBV7-8 and TRBJ2-1, is GAGVSQSPRYKVAKRGQDVALRCDPISGHVSLFWYQQALGQGPEFLTYFQNEAQLDKSGLPSDRFFAERPEGSVSTLKIQRTQQEDSAVYLCASSSTSGTYNEQFFGPGTRLTVL.

The chain is built from TRBV27 and TRBJ1-5, with 7 bases identical to TRBD1. Germline CDR1 MNHEY, CDR2 SMNVEV (reference sequence). The length of the CDR3 is 14 residues. The ends lost 7 bases at V and 9 bases at J; junction bases unmatched: 12. This CDR3 is CASTLGQAFRPQHF. The CDR3 region has the DNA TGTGCCAGCACCCTCGGACAGGCGTTTCGGCCCCAGCATTTT.

This clone was seen once. The V call is TRBV28, the J call TRBJ1-5, with TRBD1 matching 9 bases. Germline CDR1 and CDR2: MDHEN and SYDVKM. The junction had 11 bases not matched to a gene; V was cut back by 5 bases and J by 6 bases. The CDR3 is 16 residues long. The CDR3 DNA is TGTGCCAGCAGTCCCCAGGGACAGGGAGCGAGTCAGCCCCAGCATTTT. It translates to CASSPQGQGASQPQHF.

The J gene is TRBJ1-2, the V gene TRBV4-1; TRBD1 matches at 9 bases. There are 17 residues in the CDR3. Germline CDR1 reads MGHRA; CDR2 reads YSYEKL. V shed 0 bases, J shed 6 bases, and the junction held 11 bases outside the gene matches. CDR3 DNA sequence: TGCGCCAGCAGCCAAGAGGACAGGGGAGAGAAGAGGGATGGCTACACCTTC. This sequence encodes CASSQEDRGEKRDGYTF.

The table lists this clone with a few counts. The chain uses TRBV5-1 and TRBJ1-3; 9 bases are shared with TRBD1. CDR3 length equals 14 residues. Germline lookup yields CDR1 SGHRS and CDR2 YFSETQ. V lost 4 bases and J lost 8; bases outside the gene matches: 7. The CDR3 region is CASSLGQGRDTIYF. The CDR3 DNA reads as TGCGCCAGCAGCCTGGGACAGGGAAGGGACACCATATATTTT. The complete variable domain, with remaining parts taken from reference TRBV5-1 and TRBJ1-3, reads KAGVTQTPRYLIKTRGQQVTLSCSPISGHRSVSWYQQTPGQGLQFLFEYFSETQRNKGNFPGRFSGRQFSNSRSEMNVSTLELGDSALYLCASSLGQGRDTIYFGEGSWLTVV.

V and J are TRBV6-1 and TRBJ1-1; D perhaps matches TRBD1 (6 bases). The CDR3 has 14 residues. Germline CDR1 and CDR2: MNHNS and SASEGT. Trimming shortened V by 8 bases and J by 5 bases, and 18 bases separated the two germline ends. The CDR3 spells CASLGNRARTEAFF. In DNA, the CDR3 is TGTGCCAGCCTGGGAAACAGGGCGAGGACTGAAGCTTTCTTT.

V usage is TRBV5-1 and J usage is TRBJ2-1, with D possibly matching TRBD2 (6 bases). V lost 7 bases, J lost 3 bases, and 14 bases lay in between. The CDR3 spans 14 residues. The germline V gene encodes CDR1 SGHRS and CDR2 YFSETQ. CDR3 sequence (DNA): TGCGCCAGCGGATATAGCGGAAACTACAATGAGCAGTTCTTC. The encoded protein is CASGYSGNYNEQFF.

The genes are TRBV6-1 and TRBJ2-7; 9 bases map to TRBD1. The V gene end was trimmed by 7 bases and the J gene end by 3 bases; junction bases not matched to a gene: 7. Per germline, CDR1 MNHNS and CDR2 SASEGT. The CDR3 is made up of 14 amino acids. The CDR3: CASNPRQGGYEQYF. The CDR3 DNA reads as TGTGCCAGCAACCCTCGACAGGGGGGCTACGAGCAGTACTTC.

The gene calls are TRBV6-5 and TRBJ2-5; a weak D match, TRBD1 (6 bases). The germline V gene encodes CDR1 MNHEY and CDR2 SVGAGI. The CDR3 length is 15 residues. V dropped 0 bases and J dropped 2 bases, with 10 bases sitting between them. The DNA for the CDR3 is TGTGCCAGCAGTTACTCACCGGACAGTCAAGAGACCCAGTACTTC. It is translated as CASSYSPDSQETQYF.

The chain is built from TRBV6-5 and TRBJ1-1; 8 bases fit TRBD1. The germline V gene encodes CDR1 MNHEY and CDR2 SVGAGI. V dropped 4 bases and J dropped 8; count of bases not matched to a gene: 3. This CDR3 comprises 12 residues. The CDR3 nucleotides are TGTGCCAGCAGTTGGTCAGGGGGCGAAGCTTTCTTT. It specifies CASSWSGGEAFF.

The chain combines TRBV7-9 with TRBJ2-4; no definite D call. Between the trimmed V and J ends, which lost 3 bases and 7 bases, there was a span of 16 bases. The CDR3 runs 15 residues. Germline CDR1 is SEHNR and CDR2 is FQNEAQ (reference sequence). This CDR3 reads CASSFREAETNIQYF. The CDR3 DNA reads TGTGCCAGCAGCTTTCGAGAGGCCGAGACCAACATTCAGTACTTC.